The 15 T cell receptor beta chains below come from one sample, sequenced in a study of blood T cell repertoires in COVID-19. The protocol was immunoSEQ multiplex PCR, while the TCRdb copy is restricted to in-frame clones and leaves out a portion. The sample lists approximately 170,000 clones, 79% seen once, with under 20% in the top ten. The specimen was PBMCs or T cells enriched from blood (not recorded which). These receptors all stem from a woman between 70 and 85 years old in a cohort exposed to, infected with or recovered from COVID-19 (not recorded which).

The V call is TRBV10-3, the J call TRBJ1-3; the match to TRBD1 covers 9 bases. The V segment lost 4 bases and the J segment 2 bases; nucleotides outside the gene matches: 6. The CDR3 length is 16 residues. CDR1 ENHRY and CDR2 SYGVKD come from the germline V gene. The CDR3 sequence: CAISGAGQGTGNTIYF. The CDR3 DNA sequence: TGTGCCATCAGTGGAGCAGGACAGGGGACTGGAAACACCATATATTTT.

The chain employs TRBV5-1 and TRBJ1-5; possibly TRBD1 for D (6 bases). This CDR3 region has 15 residues. The germline V and J ends were trimmed by 2 bases and 2 bases, with 11 bases remaining between them. Per the germline V gene, CDR1 is SGHRS and CDR2 is YFSETQ. The CDR3 loop is CASSLVGARNQPQHF. CDR3 nucleotide sequence: TGCGCCAGCAGCTTAGTGGGGGCTCGCAATCAGCCCCAGCATTTT.

The chain employs TRBV28 and TRBJ1-2, with unresolved D. The CDR3 is made up of 13 amino acids. CDR1 is MDHEN, CDR2 SYDVKM, per germline. Trimming left V 6 bases short and J 3 bases short, with 11 bases between. The CDR3 nucleotides read TGTGCCAGCAGAGGAGGGTTCTACTATGGCTACACCTTC. Translated, it gives CASRGGFYYGYTF.

The rearrangement links TRBV19 to TRBJ2-7; D may be TRBD2 (6 bases). This CDR3 has 14 amino acids. The germline gives CDR1 LNHDA, CDR2 SQIVND (reference sequence). V was clipped by 5 bases and J by 2 bases, with 13 bases between them. CDR3: CASSSVGGTYEQYF. The CDR3 DNA reads as TGTGCCAGTAGTTCCGTCGGGGGAACCTACGAGCAGTACTTC. The full variable domain, rest sourced from reference TRBV19 and TRBJ2-7, is DGGITQSPKYLFRKEGQNVTLSCEQNLNHDAMYWYRQDPGQGLRLIYYSQIVNDFQKGDIAEGYSVSREKKESFPLTVTSAQKNPTAFYLCASSSVGGTYEQYFGPGTRLTVT.

The chain has TRBV10-1 and TRBJ2-5; 8 nucleotides match TRBD1. V was clipped by 3 bases and J by 3 bases; unmatched bases: 9. Germline V lookup: CDR1 WNHNN, CDR2 SYGVQD (reference sequence). The CDR3 contains 16 residues. The CDR3 nucleotides read TGCGCCAGCAGTGACTCCGGGACAGGTGAAGAAGAGACCCAGTACTTC. Residues: CASSDSGTGEEETQYF.

J is TRBJ2-2 and V is TRBV5-1; D remains unclear. V was trimmed by 0 bases and J by 4 bases, leaving 7 bases between them. The CDR3 is 14 residues long. From germline, CDR1 is SGHRS and CDR2 YFSETQ. The CDR3 coding sequence is TGCGCCAGCAGCTTGGTTCCGTTCACCGGGGAGCTGTTTTTT. The encoded protein is CASSLVPFTGELFF. The whole variable domain, filled in from reference TRBV5-1 and TRBJ2-2, reads KAGVTQTPRYLIKTRGQQVTLSCSPISGHRSVSWYQQTPGQGLQFLFEYFSETQRNKGNFPGRFSGRQFSNSRSEMNVSTLELGDSALYLCASSLVPFTGELFFGEGSRLTVL.

V is TRBV4-2 and J is TRBJ2-1; D call uncertain. Germline CDR1 reads LGHNA; CDR2 reads YNFKEQ. Deletions cut 0 bases from V and 4 bases from J, with 16 bases between. The CDR3 has 17 amino acids. The CDR3 loop reads CASSQDLSSSVYNEQFF. The CDR3 DNA sequence: TGTGCCAGCAGCCAAGATCTTAGCTCCTCCGTTTACAATGAGCAGTTCTTC.

This rearrangement joins TRBV28 to TRBJ2-3; 8 bases are a match to TRBD1. Germline V gives CDR1 MDHEN, CDR2 SYDVKM. This CDR3 has 15 residues. Trimming cost V 1 base and J 6 bases; bases outside gene matches: 6. The CDR3 bases are TGTGCCAGCAGTTTATATTCTACAGGGGGGGATACGCAGTATTTT. Its protein is CASSLYSTGGDTQYF.

The chain uses TRBV9 and TRBJ2-2, with TRBD1 matching over 7 bases. The CDR3 is made up of 16 amino acids. CDR1 SGDLS and CDR2 YYNGEE come from the germline V gene. V was clipped by 4 bases and J by 5 bases; unmatched bases: 11. The CDR3 loop is CASSTSATGYTGELFF. DNA for the CDR3: TGTGCCAGCAGCACCTCCGCGACAGGGTATACCGGGGAGCTGTTTTTT.

The chain uses TRBV10-3 and TRBJ1-3; D gene unclear. Germline CDR1 and CDR2: ENHRY and SYGVKD. Trimming shortened V by 2 bases and J by 1 base, and 6 bases separated the two germline ends. This CDR3 comprises 14 residues. The CDR3 sequence is CAISERESGNTIYF. CDR3 DNA: TGTGCCATCAGTGAGCGGGAGTCTGGAAACACCATATATTTT.

The rearrangement links TRBV6-5 to TRBJ1-5; D might be TRBD1 (5 bases). CDR3 size: 14 residues. CDR1 MNHEY and CDR2 SVGAGI come from the germline V gene. The V end was cut by 0 bases, the J end by 6 bases, with 9 bases between. For the CDR3, the DNA is TGTGCCAGCAGTTACTCGGCAGGGTCTCAGCCCCAGCATTTT. It translates to CASSYSAGSQPQHF.

This chain joins TRBV7-8 and TRBJ1-4; the match to TRBD1 covers 9 bases. V was pared by 6 bases and J by 7 bases, with 3 bases of the junction left unmatched. Germline CDR1 and CDR2: SGHVS and FQNEAQ. This CDR3 contains 13 residues. CDR3 protein: CASSRDRAEKLFF. The CDR3 DNA reads as TGTGCCAGCAGTCGGGACAGGGCTGAAAAACTGTTTTTT.

The chain joins TRBV10-3 to TRBJ2-2, with 10 bases that match TRBD2. The germline V gene encodes CDR1 ENHRY and CDR2 SYGVKD. V was pared by 0 bases and J by 5 bases, with 15 bases of the junction left unmatched. The length of the CDR3 is 20 residues. CDR3 sequence (DNA): TGTGCCATCAGTGAGTCGCCAGGGGAACGAGCGGGAGGGCGGACCGGGGAGCTGTTTTTT. It is translated as CAISESPGERAGGRTGELFF.

This chain uses TRBV10-3 with TRBJ1-6; possibly TRBD1 for D (5 bases). CDR3 size: 17 residues. V shed 0 bases and J shed 5 bases, with 14 bases lying between them. Germline V gene lookup returns CDR1 ENHRY and CDR2 SYGVKD. The CDR3 loop reads CAISESNIQGNNSPLHF. CDR3 nucleotide sequence: TGTGCCATCAGTGAGTCGAATATCCAGGGAAATAATTCACCCCTCCACTTT.

CDR3 loop: CASSRTGRHQPQHF. The CDR3 DNA follows: TGTGCCAGCAGTAGAACAGGGAGACACCAGCCCCAGCATTTT. The chain combines TRBV27 with TRBJ1-5, with D possibly being TRBD1 (6 bases). The V gene's germline CDR1 is MNHEY and CDR2 SMNVEV (reference sequence). CDR3 length: 14 residues. Trimming took 5 bases from V and 7 from J, leaving 15 bases between them.